What follows are 30 T cell receptor beta chains derived from one specimen sequenced in a study of shared clonotypes between healthy human individuals. Repertoires were generated with immunoSEQ multiplex PCR, while TCRdb's copy carries only in-frame clones and drops some. This table has 2 million to 2.5 million clones, approximately 94% appearing once. The sequenced sample was naive CD4+ T cells sorted from blood. As for subset: CD45RA+ positively selected. These receptors were collected from a man aged 18 to 29 in good health.

The chain employs TRBV7-9 and TRBJ1-4; possible D gene TRBD1, 5 bases. This CDR3 is 15 amino acids long. Germline V gives CDR1 SEHNR, CDR2 FQNEAQ (reference sequence). Trimming took 5 bases from V and 6 from J, leaving 16 bases between them. Here the CDR3 reads CASSNAPGVDEKLFF. The DNA for the CDR3 is TGTGCCAGCAGCAATGCCCCGGGGGTCGATGAAAAACTGTTTTTT.

The chain employs TRBV6-1 and TRBJ2-7; D gene ambiguous. With 3 bases removed from V and 13 bases from J, the gap between germline ends came to 13 bases. The CDR3 is 11 residues long. CDR1 and CDR2 from the germline V gene are MNHNS and SASEGT. CDR3 nucleotides: TGTGCCAGCAGTGAGTTAGCCGAGCTCTACTTC. Encoded protein: CASSELAELYF.

With regard to this clone: Other DNA sequences within the sample encode an identical CDR3. The chain carries TRBV28 and TRBJ2-7, with unresolved D. This CDR3 is built from 12 residues. CDR1 and CDR2 (germline): MDHEN, SYDVKM. Trimming cost V 2 bases and J 4 bases, with 6 bases left between them. In nucleotides, the CDR3 is TGTGCCAGCAGTTTAAACAGTTACGAGCAGTACTTC. Encoded protein: CASSLNSYEQYF.

The chain links TRBV6-5 to TRBJ2-7; 7 positions match TRBD2. The J segment lost 2 bases and the V segment lost 1 base, leaving 5 bases of the junction unmatched. This CDR3 is built from 15 residues. Germline values: CDR1 MNHEY, CDR2 SVGAGI. Written as DNA, the CDR3 is TGTGCCAGCAGTTACTTTAGCGGGCCTCCCTACGAGCAGTACTTC. Protein: CASSYFSGPPYEQYF.

The V gene is TRBV10-3, the J gene TRBJ2-3, with 8 bases fitting TRBD2. The V and J ends lost 4 bases and 4 bases, in that order; junction bases with no gene match: 4. Germline assignment: CDR1 ENHRY and CDR2 SYGVKD. The CDR3 length is 14 residues. The CDR3 loop reads CAISGSGGPDTQYF. As DNA, the CDR3 is TGTGCCATCAGTGGGAGCGGGGGACCAGATACGCAGTATTTT.

V usage is TRBV28 and J usage is TRBJ2-5; 11 positions agree with TRBD2. This CDR3 is 15 amino acids long. In germline, CDR1 is MDHEN, CDR2 SYDVKM. V trimming: 6 bases; J trimming: 4 bases; junction bases outside the gene matches: 7. Written as DNA, the CDR3 is TGTGCCAGCAGGAATAGCGGGGGGGCAGGAGAGACCCAGTACTTC. The encoded protein is CASRNSGGAGETQYF.

The V call is TRBV5-4, the J call TRBJ2-1; 7 nucleotides agree with TRBD2. This CDR3 comprises 15 residues. Germline values: CDR1 SGHNT, CDR2 YYREEE (reference sequence). Trimming cost V 5 bases and J 0 bases; bases outside gene matches: 5. The CDR3: CASRQGGGSYNEQFF. DNA of the CDR3: TGTGCCAGCAGGCAGGGCGGGGGCTCCTACAATGAGCAGTTCTTC.

The chain is built from TRBV6-1 and TRBJ1-2, with no clear D. Trimming removed 2 bases at V and 0 bases at J, with 7 bases between. CDR3 length: 14 amino acids. Germline V gene data show CDR1 as MNHNS and CDR2 as SASEGT. Written as DNA, the CDR3 is TGTGCCAGCAGTGAAACTTGGTCTAACTATGGCTACACCTTC. This sequence encodes CASSETWSNYGYTF.

The genes are TRBV19 and TRBJ2-7, with D perhaps given as TRBD1 or TRBD2 (6 bases each). Trimming pared 6 bases from V and 3 bases from J, leaving 15 bases between. In germline, CDR1 is LNHDA, CDR2 SQIVND (reference sequence). The CDR3 has 14 amino acids. The CDR3, as DNA: TGTGCCAGTAGCTCTGGGGGGCAGCACTACGAGCAGTACTTC. The encoded protein is CASSSGGQHYEQYF. Based on the CDR3 plus reference TRBV19 and TRBJ2-7, the full variable domain is DGGITQSPKYLFRKEGQNVTLSCEQNLNHDAMYWYRQDPGQGLRLIYYSQIVNDFQKGDIAEGYSVSREKKESFPLTVTSAQKNPTAFYLCASSSGGQHYEQYFGPGTRLTVT.

This clone was observed a single time. The V call is TRBV28, the J call TRBJ1-5; a possible D gene is TRBD1 (5 bases). This CDR3 region has 12 residues. Germline-derived CDR1 and CDR2 are MDHEN and SYDVKM. V lost 7 bases, J lost 8 bases, and 12 bases lay in between. In DNA, the CDR3 is TGTGCCAGCATCGCGGGGGTGGAGCCCCAGCATTTT. Translated, it gives CASIAGVEPQHF.

This sequence joins TRBV10-3 and TRBJ2-7; 9 positions agree with TRBD1. CDR1 is ENHRY, CDR2 SYGVKD, per germline. The CDR3 loop spans 14 amino acids. V trimming: 3 bases; J trimming: 5 bases; junction bases outside the gene matches: 5. CDR3 nucleotide sequence: TGTGCCATCAGTGAACACAGGGGGCGTGACGAGCAGTACTTC. Amino acids: CAISEHRGRDEQYF.

This sequence joins TRBV25-1 and TRBJ2-3; perhaps TRBD1 as D (6 bases). Trimming left V 5 bases short and J 7 bases short, with 16 bases between. This CDR3 has 14 residues. CDR1 MGHDK and CDR2 SYGVNS come from the germline V gene. As DNA, the CDR3 is TGTGCCAGCAGTTCTAGGACAGCCGGGAATACGCAGTATTTT. Translating it yields CASSSRTAGNTQYF. Full variable domain (rest looked up from reference TRBV25-1 and TRBJ2-3): EADIYQTPRYLVIGTGKKITLECSQTMGHDKMYWYQQDPGMELHLIHYSYGVNSTEKGDLSSESTVSRIRTEHFPLTLESARPSHTSQYLCASSSRTAGNTQYFGPGTRLTVL.

This rearrangement joins TRBV30 to TRBJ1-2; 8 bases fit TRBD1. This CDR3 has 13 residues. After removal of 5 bases from V and 6 bases from J, the junction contained 8 bases not matched to a gene. Germline V gives CDR1 GTSNPN, CDR2 SVGIG (reference sequence). The CDR3 is CAWLTGDIDGYTF. DNA for the CDR3: TGTGCCTGGCTGACAGGGGATATTGATGGCTACACCTTC.

The chain has TRBV6-1 and TRBJ2-7, with D unclear. The ends were cut back, 2 bases at V and 6 bases at J, with 11 bases in the middle. This CDR3 region has 13 residues. CDR1 is MNHNS and CDR2 is SASEGT in the germline V gene. The CDR3 DNA reads as TGTGCCAGCAGTGAAAATCTCCGAGGCGAGCAGTACTTC. This gives the protein CASSENLRGEQYF.

The chain joins TRBV7-6 to TRBJ2-1; TRBD2 aligns across 11 bases. The CDR3 loop spans 16 amino acids. CDR1 and CDR2 from the germline V gene are SGHVS and FNYEAQ. The V segment lost 5 bases and the J segment 6 bases; nucleotides outside the gene matches: 9. The CDR3 here is CASSQTGTSGANEQFF. The DNA of the CDR3 is TGTGCCAGCAGCCAAACCGGGACTAGCGGAGCCAATGAGCAGTTCTTC. Based on the CDR3 plus reference TRBV7-6 and TRBJ2-1, the full variable domain is GAGVSQSPRYKVTKRGQDVALRCDPISGHVSLYWYRQALGQGPEFLTYFNYEAQQDKSGLPNDRFSAERPEGSISTLTIQRTEQRDSAMYRCASSQTGTSGANEQFFGPGTRLTVL.

V and J are TRBV2 and TRBJ2-2; D is unresolved. Trimming stripped 8 bases from V and 4 bases from J, with 14 bases between. This CDR3 has 14 amino acids. Per the germline V gene, CDR1 is SNHLY and CDR2 is FYNNEI. The CDR3 DNA sequence: TGTGCCAGCCGCCCTCGGGCAGTCACCGGGGAGCTGTTTTTT. Translating gives CASRPRAVTGELFF. The full variable domain, rest sourced from reference TRBV2 and TRBJ2-2, is EPEVTQTPSHQVTQMGQEVILRCVPISNHLYFYWYRQILGQKVEFLVSFYNNEISEKSEIFDDQFSVERPDGSNFTLKIRSTKLEDSAMYFCASRPRAVTGELFFGEGSRLTVL.

The V gene is TRBV27, the J gene TRBJ2-2, with 7 bases aligning to TRBD1. The V gene end was trimmed by 6 bases and the J gene end by 4 bases; junction bases not matched to a gene: 8. CDR3 length: 15 amino acids. The germline V gene encodes CDR1 MNHEY and CDR2 SMNVEV (reference sequence). CDR3 sequence: CASRRQGVSTGELFF. CDR3 nucleotide sequence: TGTGCCAGCAGGCGACAGGGAGTAAGCACCGGGGAGCTGTTTTTT.

This clone was recorded only once. This CDR3 is CASSREAGETETQYF. The CDR3 nucleotides are TGTGCCAGCAGCCGAGAGGCGGGAGAAACAGAGACCCAGTACTTC. The V gene is TRBV7-2, the J gene TRBJ2-5, with TRBD2 matching 7 bases. This CDR3 contains 15 residues. The V segment lost 5 bases and the J segment 4 bases; nucleotides outside the gene matches: 10. Germline CDR1 and CDR2: SGHTA and FQGNSA.

This clone was recorded only once. The chain is built from TRBV11-2 and TRBJ2-4; 10 bases map to TRBD1. V lost 5 bases to trimming and J lost 8 bases; unmatched junction nucleotides: 9. The length of the CDR3 is 15 residues. Looked up from germline, CDR1 is SGHAT and CDR2 is FQNNGV. CDR3 in amino acids: CASSPAWDRGHIQYF. In DNA form, the CDR3 reads TGTGCCAGCAGCCCCGCCTGGGACAGGGGTCACATTCAGTACTTC.

This clone is a singleton in its sample. V is TRBV5-1 and J is TRBJ2-3; 8 nucleotides align to TRBD1. V lost 4 bases, J lost 4 bases, and 8 bases stayed unmatched. The CDR3 sequence is 15 residues long. The germline V gene has CDR1 SGHRS and CDR2 YFSETQ. CDR3 DNA sequence: TGCGCCAGCAGCGTCGACAGGGGATCGCCAGATACGCAGTATTTT. It encodes CASSVDRGSPDTQYF.

The rearrangement uses TRBV5-8 and TRBJ1-2, with D hard to call. Per germline, CDR1 SGHTS and CDR2 YDEGEE. V lost 2 bases, J lost 7 bases, and 3 bases lay in between. The CDR3 length is 10 residues. CDR3 nucleotide sequence: TGTGCCAGCAGCTTTTCTGGCTACACCTTC. Protein product: CASSFSGYTF.

V usage is TRBV18 and J usage is TRBJ2-7; 7 bases map to TRBD1. Looked up from germline, CDR1 is KGHSH and CDR2 is LQKENI. The trim removed 8 bases at V and 5 bases at J, leaving 12 bases unmatched. The CDR3 sequence is 14 residues long. The CDR3 sequence is CASTTRQGEHEQYF. In DNA form, the CDR3 reads TGTGCCAGCACGACCCGACAGGGTGAACACGAGCAGTACTTC. Using reference TRBV18 and TRBJ2-7 for the parts outside the CDR3, the full variable domain is NAGVMQNPRHLVRRRGQEARLRCSPMKGHSHVYWYRQLPEEGLKFMVYLQKENIIDESGMPKERFSAEFPKEGPSILRIQQVVRGDSAAYFCASTTRQGEHEQYFGPGTRLTVT.

The J gene is TRBJ2-1, the V gene TRBV2, with no clear D. The germline CDR1 and CDR2 sequences are SNHLY and FYNNEI. The V end lost 1 base, the J end lost 10 bases, and 5 bases lay between the germline ends. This CDR3 is 11 amino acids long. The CDR3 here is CASSEGGEQFF. CDR3 DNA: TGTGCCAGCAGTGAAGGCGGAGAGCAGTTCTTC. The variable domain in full, completed from reference TRBV2 and TRBJ2-1, reads EPEVTQTPSHQVTQMGQEVILRCVPISNHLYFYWYRQILGQKVEFLVSFYNNEISEKSEIFDDQFSVERPDGSNFTLKIRSTKLEDSAMYFCASSEGGEQFFGPGTRLTVL.

The table lists this clone with a count of one. The rearrangement links TRBV19 to TRBJ1-5, with D hard to call. Trimming pared 2 bases from V and 3 bases from J, leaving 14 bases between. The CDR3 extends over 16 amino acids. The germline V gene encodes CDR1 LNHDA and CDR2 SQIVND (reference sequence). The DNA for the CDR3 is TGTGCCAGTAGTATATTCGCGCTAATCGACAATCAGCCCCAGCATTTT. It translates to CASSIFALIDNQPQHF.

V usage is TRBV5-6 and J usage is TRBJ1-3; no clear D. Germline values: CDR1 SGHDT, CDR2 YYEEEE. This CDR3 region has 15 residues. Trimming left V 0 bases short and J 0 bases short, with 7 bases between. Here the CDR3 reads CASSLGTSSGNTIYF. The CDR3 DNA reads TGTGCCAGCAGCTTGGGGACGAGCTCTGGAAACACCATATATTTT.

The J gene is TRBJ2-1, the V gene TRBV2, with a weak D call TRBD2 (6 bases). The germline gives CDR1 SNHLY, CDR2 FYNNEI. Trimming stripped 5 bases from V and 0 bases from J, with 11 bases between. The CDR3 length is 15 residues. The CDR3 sequence: CASSSGLNSYNEQFF. CDR3 DNA sequence: TGTGCCAGCAGTTCGGGACTGAACTCCTACAATGAGCAGTTCTTC.

Turning to this clone: Other DNA sequences in this sample translate to the same CDR3. This chain links TRBV9 with TRBJ2-5, with 9 bases aligning to TRBD2. The CDR3 loop spans 15 amino acids. V was pared by 0 bases and J by 2 bases, with 2 bases of the junction left unmatched. Germline CDR1 reads SGDLS; CDR2 reads YYNGEE. The CDR3 is CASSVDAGGQETQYF. The CDR3 DNA reads as TGTGCCAGCAGCGTAGATGCGGGGGGGCAAGAGACCCAGTACTTC.

This chain joins TRBV10-3 and TRBJ2-1, with D possibly being TRBD2 (5 bases). The CDR3 has 14 residues. V was trimmed by 4 bases and J by 4 bases, leaving 11 bases between them. CDR1 is ENHRY, CDR2 SYGVKD, per germline. In DNA, the CDR3 is TGTGCCATCAGTGGGGCAGGACTTTACAATGAGCAGTTCTTC. Its protein is CAISGAGLYNEQFF.

The chain is built from TRBV28 and TRBJ2-7; 10 bases match TRBD1. There are 16 residues in the CDR3. Germline-derived CDR1 and CDR2 are MDHEN and SYDVKM. The ends lost 2 bases at V and 6 bases at J; junction bases unmatched: 10. The CDR3 is CASSLGSGQGISEQYF. The CDR3 DNA is TGTGCCAGCAGTTTAGGTTCGGGACAGGGGATCTCCGAGCAGTACTTC. Supplemented by reference TRBV28 and TRBJ2-7, the full variable domain reads DVKVTQSSRYLVKRTGEKVFLECVQDMDHENMFWYRQDPGLGLRLIYFSYDVKMKEKGDIPEGYSVSREKKERFSLILESASTNQTSMYLCASSLGSGQGISEQYFGPGTRLTVT.

V gene TRBV12-5 combines with J gene TRBJ2-7; tentative D call: TRBD1 (5 bases). This CDR3 is 14 amino acids long. V dropped 5 bases and J dropped 4 bases, with 15 bases sitting between them. Germline CDR1 LGHNT, CDR2 FRNRAP. CDR3 loop: CASGPPPRQYEQYF. As DNA, the CDR3 is TGTGCTAGTGGTCCTCCTCCGCGACAGTACGAGCAGTACTTC.